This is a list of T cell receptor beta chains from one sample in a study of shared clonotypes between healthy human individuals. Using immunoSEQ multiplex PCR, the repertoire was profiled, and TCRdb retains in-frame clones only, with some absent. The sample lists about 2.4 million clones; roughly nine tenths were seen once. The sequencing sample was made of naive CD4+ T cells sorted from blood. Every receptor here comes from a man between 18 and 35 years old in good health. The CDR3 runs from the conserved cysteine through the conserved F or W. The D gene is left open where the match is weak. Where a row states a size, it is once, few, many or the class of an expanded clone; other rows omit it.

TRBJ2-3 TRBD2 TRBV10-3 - CAISESAGDTDTQYF TGTGCCATCAGTGAGTCTGCGGGAGACACAGATACGCAGTATTTT
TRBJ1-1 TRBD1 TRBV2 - CASRGTGGTEAFF TGTGCCAGCAGGGGGACAGGAGGCACTGAAGCTTTCTTT
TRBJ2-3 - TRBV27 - CASSFASRGDTQYF TGTGCCAGCAGTTTTGCTTCCAGGGGAGATACGCAGTATTTT
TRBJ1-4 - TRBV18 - CASSPGVSSEKLFF TGTGCCAGCTCACCAGGGGTATCGAGTGAAAAACTGTTTTTT
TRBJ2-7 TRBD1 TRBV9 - CASSARGGQGVYEQYF TGTGCCAGCAGCGCCCGGGGCGGACAGGGTGTCTACGAGCAGTACTTC
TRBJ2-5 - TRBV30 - CAWSGGAETQYF TGTGCCTGGAGTGGGGGGGCAGAGACCCAGTACTTC
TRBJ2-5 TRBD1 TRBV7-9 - CASSLPIPGQETQYF TGTGCCAGCAGCTTACCAATTCCGGGACAGGAGACCCAGTACTTC
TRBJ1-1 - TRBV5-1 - CASSLGAGAPGNTEAFF TGCGCCAGCAGCTTGGGGGCAGGAGCGCCCGGGAACACTGAAGCTTTCTTT
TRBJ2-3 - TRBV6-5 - CASRTMGLGTDTQYF TGTGCCAGCAGGACTATGGGGCTCGGCACAGATACGCAGTATTTT
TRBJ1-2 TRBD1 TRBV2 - CASSPDLGTANYGYTF TGTGCCAGCAGCCCAGACTTAGGGACAGCTAACTATGGCTACACCTTC
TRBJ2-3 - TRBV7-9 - CASSPYVGTDTQYF TGTGCCAGCAGCCCATACGTAGGCACAGATACGCAGTATTTT
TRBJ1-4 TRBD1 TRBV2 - CASRSTGVGEKLFF TGTGCCAGCAGGTCCACAGGGGTAGGCGAAAAACTGTTTTTT
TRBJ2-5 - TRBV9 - CASSVAGQETQYF TGTGCCAGCAGCGTAGCGGGACAAGAGACCCAGTACTTC
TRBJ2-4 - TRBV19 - CASRDTAKNIQYF TGTGCCAGCAGAGACACAGCCAAAAACATTCAGTACTTC
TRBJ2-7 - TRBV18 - CASSPPWIGKGRESEQYF TGTGCCAGCTCACCACCTTGGATCGGCAAGGGGAGAGAATCCGAGCAGTACTTC
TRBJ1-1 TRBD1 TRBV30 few CAWTRQGMNTEAFF TGTGCCTGGACAAGACAGGGGATGAACACTGAAGCTTTCTTT
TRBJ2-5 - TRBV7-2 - CASSAQGYEETQYF TGTGCCAGCAGCGCACAGGGATACGAAGAGACCCAGTACTTC
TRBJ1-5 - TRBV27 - CASSPYRADQPQHF TGTGCCAGCAGCCCCTACAGGGCAGATCAGCCCCAGCATTTT
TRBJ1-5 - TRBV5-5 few CASSLAEDQPQHF TGTGCCAGCAGCTTGGCCGAGGATCAGCCCCAGCATTTT
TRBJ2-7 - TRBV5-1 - CASSQGPSTTGAYEQYF TGCGCCAGCAGTCAGGGGCCCTCCACGACAGGAGCCTACGAGCAGTACTTC
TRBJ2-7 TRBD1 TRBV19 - CASSMTGEKYF TGTGCCAGTAGTATGACAGGGGAGAAGTACTTC
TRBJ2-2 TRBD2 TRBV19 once CASSITSGSSVAGELFF TGTGCCAGTAGTATAACTAGCGGGAGTTCTGTCGCCGGGGAGCTGTTTTTT
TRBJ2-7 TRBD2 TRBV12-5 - CASGLDLAGGYEQYF TGTGCTAGTGGTTTGGACCTAGCGGGAGGCTACGAGCAGTACTTC
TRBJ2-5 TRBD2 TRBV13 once CASSLGTTQGETQYF TGTGCCAGCAGCCTGGGGACTACCCAGGGAGAGACCCAGTACTTC
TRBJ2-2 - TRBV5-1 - CASSLGWNTGELFF TGCGCCAGCAGCTTGGGGTGGAACACCGGGGAGCTGTTTTTT
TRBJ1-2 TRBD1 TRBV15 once CATSTGGYGYTF TGTGCCACCAGCACAGGGGGGTATGGCTACACCTTC
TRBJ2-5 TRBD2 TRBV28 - CASSTRLAGAETQYF TGTGCCAGCAGTACGCGACTAGCTGGGGCGGAGACCCAGTACTTC
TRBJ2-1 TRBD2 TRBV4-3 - CASSQEGLAGNEQFF TGCGCCAGCAGCCAAGAAGGGCTAGCGGGAAATGAGCAGTTCTTC
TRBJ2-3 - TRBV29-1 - CSVEEPHQYF TGCAGCGTTGAAGAGCCCCACCAGTATTTT
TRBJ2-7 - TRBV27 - CASSPGASSSYEQYF TGTGCCAGCAGTCCGGGGGCCTCGAGCTCCTACGAGCAGTACTTC
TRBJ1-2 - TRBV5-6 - CASSFITGAPNYGYTF TGTGCCAGCAGCTTTATTACCGGGGCCCCTAACTATGGCTACACCTTC
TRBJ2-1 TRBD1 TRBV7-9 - CASSFGDSLTQFF TGTGCCAGCAGCTTTGGGGACAGCCTTACCCAGTTCTTC
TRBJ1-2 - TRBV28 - CASSSFREGPGPRGYTF TGTGCCAGCAGTAGTTTTCGTGAGGGCCCAGGCCCCCGGGGCTACACCTTC
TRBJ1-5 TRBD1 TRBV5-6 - CASSSSRDRGGNQPQHF TGTGCCAGCAGCTCGTCCCGGGACAGGGGTGGCAATCAGCCCCAGCATTTT
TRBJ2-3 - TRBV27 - CASSSRLSHTDTQYF TGTGCCAGCAGTTCTCGACTTTCACACACAGATACGCAGTATTTT
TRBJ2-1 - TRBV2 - CASSGGSSYNEQFF TGTGCCAGCAGTGGAGGGAGCTCCTACAATGAGCAGTTCTTC
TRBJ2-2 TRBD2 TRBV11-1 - CASRLGLVAGELFF TGTGCCAGCAGGTTGGGACTAGTTGCCGGGGAGCTGTTTTTT
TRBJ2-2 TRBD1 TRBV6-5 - CASSSTGLTGELFF TGTGCCAGCAGTTCGACAGGGCTCACCGGGGAGCTGTTTTTT
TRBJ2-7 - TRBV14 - CASSQDPTFHEQYF TGTGCCAGCAGCCAAGATCCGACATTCCACGAGCAGTACTTC
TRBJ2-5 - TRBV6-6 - CASSYGQGPLGETQYF TGTGCCAGCAGTTACGGGCAGGGACCTCTAGGGGAGACCCAGTACTTC
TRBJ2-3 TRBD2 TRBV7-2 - CASSFRLAGGADTQYF TGTGCCAGCAGCTTTCGACTAGCGGGAGGCGCAGATACGCAGTATTTT
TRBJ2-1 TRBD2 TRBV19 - CASSARTSGSWTRSYNEQFF TGTGCCAGTAGTGCACGGACTAGCGGGAGTTGGACCCGCTCCTACAATGAGCAGTTCTTC
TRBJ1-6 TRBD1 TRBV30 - CAWSAGTGGSPLHF TGTGCCTGGAGTGCTGGGACAGGGGGTTCACCCCTCCACTTT
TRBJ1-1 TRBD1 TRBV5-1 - CASSLSGQTNTEAFF TGCGCCAGCAGCTTGTCGGGACAGACGAACACTGAAGCTTTCTTT
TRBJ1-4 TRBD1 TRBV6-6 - CASSQQGGNEKLFF TGTGCCAGCAGTCAACAGGGGGGGAATGAAAAACTGTTTTTT
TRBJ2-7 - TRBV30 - CAWRVDYTYEQYF TGTGCCTGGAGGGTTGACTACACCTACGAGCAGTACTTC
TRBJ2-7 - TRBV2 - CASSESGAVRYEQYF TGTGCCAGCAGTGAAAGTGGGGCTGTTCGCTACGAGCAGTACTTC
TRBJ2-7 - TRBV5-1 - CASSPTGSSEQYF TGCGCCAGCAGCCCCACAGGGTCCAGCGAGCAGTACTTC
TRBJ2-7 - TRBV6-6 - CASSYFDRSFSYEQYF TGTGCCAGCAGTTATTTCGACAGGTCCTTCTCCTACGAGCAGTACTTC
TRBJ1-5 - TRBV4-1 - CASSQDPGTPLFYSNQPQHF TGCGCCAGCAGCCAAGATCCTGGGACCCCGCTCTTCTATAGCAATCAGCCCCAGCATTTT
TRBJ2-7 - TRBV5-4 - CASSLEGWGAVAYEQYF TGTGCCAGCAGCTTGGAGGGTTGGGGAGCGGTCGCCTACGAGCAGTACTTC
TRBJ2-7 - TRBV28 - CASSLPDSPYEQYF TGTGCCAGCAGTTTACCGGACAGCCCGTACGAGCAGTACTTC
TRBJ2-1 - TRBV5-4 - CASSLQLTMPPEQFF TGTGCCAGCAGCTTGCAGCTTACGATGCCTCCGGAGCAGTTCTTC